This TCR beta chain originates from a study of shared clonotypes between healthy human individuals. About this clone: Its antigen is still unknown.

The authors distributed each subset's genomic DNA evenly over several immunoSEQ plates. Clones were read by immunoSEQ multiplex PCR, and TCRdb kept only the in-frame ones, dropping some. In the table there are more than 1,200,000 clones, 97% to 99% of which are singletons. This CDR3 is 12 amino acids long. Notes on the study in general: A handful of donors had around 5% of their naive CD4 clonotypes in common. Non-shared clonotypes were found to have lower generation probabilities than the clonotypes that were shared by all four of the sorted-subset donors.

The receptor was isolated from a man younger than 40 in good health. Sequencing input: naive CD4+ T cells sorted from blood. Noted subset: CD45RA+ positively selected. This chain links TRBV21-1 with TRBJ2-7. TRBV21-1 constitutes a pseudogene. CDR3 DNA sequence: TGTGCCAGCAGCAAAGGTTCCTACGAGCAGTACTTC. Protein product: CASSKGSYEQYF.